This T cell receptor (beta chain) was documented in a study of T-cell reconstitution after alpha-beta-depleted transplantation in children. From germline, CDR1 is SGHVS and CDR2 FQNEAQ. The V gene lost 11 bases and the J gene lost 6 bases, with 13 bases spanning the gap. The CDR3 totals 12 residues. Preparation of the TCRbeta library used unique molecular identifiers. TCRdb reanalysed the PCR reads using MiXCR and keeps one entry per CDR3 protein. The repertoire has about 690,000 distinct CDR3 sequences, 16% of them found once; the top ten carry 1.1%. This sequence was found in a human donor who donated a stem cell graft to a child with acute myeloid leukemia. The material was PBMCs from the stem cell graft donor, obtained from the stem cell graft. V usage is TRBV7-8 and J usage is TRBJ2-2; tentative D call: TRBD1 (6 bases). CDR3 protein: CAVTPGAGELFF. In nucleotides, the CDR3 is TGTGCCGTAACCCCAGGGGCCGGGGAGCTGTTTTTT.